These T cell receptor beta chains were read from a single sample in a study of T cell repertoires in ileal Crohn's disease. Sequenced by immunoSEQ multiplex PCR; TCRdb stores in-frame clones only, minus some. This sample has some 15,000 clones, with approximately 80% found just once. The sequenced sample consisted of ileal tissue. The receptors were sampled from an adult with Crohn's disease. Each CDR3 is given with its conserved first and last residue. The D gene is left open where the match is weak. Clone size is given for some rows only: seen once, a few or many times, or a class if the clone is expanded.

clone_size	v_call	d_call	j_call	cdr3_nt	cdr3_aa
-	TRBV10-3	TRBD1	TRBJ2-1	TGTGCCATCAGTGTGGGACAGGGAGGCCTACGGAGTGAGCAGTTCTTC	CAISVGQGGLRSEQFF
few	TRBV6-5	-	TRBJ2-7	TGTGCCAGCAGGCCAGGGATGGCCTCCTACGAGCAGTACTTC	CASRPGMASYEQYF
-	TRBV7-9	TRBD1	TRBJ2-6	TGTGCCAGCAGCTTAGGGCAGGGGGCATTAATTACTGGGGCCAACGTCCTGACTTTC	CASSLGQGALITGANVLTF
-	TRBV19	TRBD1	TRBJ1-2	TGTGCCAGTAGTTCCCAGGGGGGCGACTATGGCTACACCTTC	CASSSQGGDYGYTF
-	TRBV5-1	-	TRBJ1-3	TGCGCCAGCAGTTCGGATGGAACTGGAAACACCATATATTTT	CASSSDGTGNTIYF
-	TRBV29-1	-	TRBJ2-2	TGCAGCGGGCGAAGGGGTGGGGCCGGGGAGCTGTTTTTT	CSGRRGGAGELFF
-	TRBV6-5	-	TRBJ1-2	TGTGCCAGCACCGCAGACGGAAACTATGGCTACACCTTC	CASTADGNYGYTF
-	TRBV4-2	-	TRBJ2-2	TGTGCCAGCAGCCAAGACGGCCAAAACACCGGGGAGCTGTTTTTT	CASSQDGQNTGELFF
-	TRBV19	-	TRBJ1-1	TGTGCCAGTAGTACAGGGATAGGAACTGAAGCTTTCTTT	CASSTGIGTEAFF
-	TRBV7-2	-	TRBJ2-7	TGTGCCAGGATACTCAGGGAGAGTGACGCCTACGAGCAGTACTTC	CARILRESDAYEQYF
-	TRBV7-8	-	TRBJ2-1	TGTGCCAGCAGCCCCTCGGAGGTGAGCTACAATGAGCAGTTCTTC	CASSPSEVSYNEQFF
-	TRBV28	TRBD2	TRBJ2-1	TGTGCCAGCAGGCTGGGGGGGGATTTAGGGTACAATGAGCAGTTCTTC	CASRLGGDLGYNEQFF
few	TRBV11-1	TRBD1	TRBJ2-2	TGTGCCAGCAGCCCAGACCGGGGACAGGGGGCGAACACCGGGGAGCTGTTTTTT	CASSPDRGQGANTGELFF
-	TRBV6-5	TRBD1	TRBJ1-1	TGTGCCAGCGGTACCTGGGACAGAGAAAGGGGCCAAGCTTTCTTT	CASGTWDRERGQAFF
once	TRBV19	TRBD1	TRBJ2-7	TGTGCCAGTAACCAGGGACAGGGGAAGAGCTACGAGCAGTACTTC	CASNQGQGKSYEQYF
-	TRBV28	TRBD1	TRBJ2-3	TGTGCCAGCACTCTAGGGAGAGGGACAGGGGTGCCAGATACGCAGTATTTT	CASTLGRGTGVPDTQYF